Listed below are T cell receptor beta chains from one sample, sequenced in a study of Graves' ophthalmopathy and Graves' hyperthyroidism. From the multiplex PCR reads, TCRdb called clonotypes with MiXCR, one entry per CDR3 protein. The table has a few hundred thousand distinct CDR3 sequences, about 35% seen once. The specimen was peripheral blood or thyroid tissue (not recorded which). Receptors originate from an adult man with Graves' hyperthyroidism. CDR3s leave out the opening cysteine and the closing phenylalanine or tryptophan. The D gene is left open where the match is weak. Clone size, where shown, is once, few, many, or a class for clones that have expanded.

V gene: TRBV7-2; D gene: TRBD1; J gene: TRBJ2-2; clone size: many; CDR3 protein: ASSNKGAQGANTGELF
V gene: TRBV29-1; D gene: TRBD1; J gene: TRBJ2-5; clone size: .; CDR3 protein: SVEDGTGGRETQY
V gene: TRBV10-3; D gene: TRBD1; J gene: TRBJ1-4; clone size: .; CDR3 protein: AISDPGTGDRGKLF
V gene: TRBV7-8; D gene: .; J gene: TRBJ1-2; clone size: .; CDR3 protein: ASSELPGGDGYT
V gene: TRBV2; D gene: TRBD2; J gene: TRBJ2-2; clone size: .; CDR3 protein: ASRVGLAGSAGELF
V gene: TRBV20-1; D gene: .; J gene: TRBJ1-4; clone size: many; CDR3 protein: SARRGPTNEKLF
V gene: TRBV29-1; D gene: TRBD1; J gene: TRBJ1-1; clone size: .; CDR3 protein: SVGTSGQGRIPNTEAF
V gene: TRBV11-2; D gene: TRBD2; J gene: .; clone size: .; CDR3 protein: ASRGGRAGEQF
V gene: TRBV29-1; D gene: TRBD1; J gene: .; clone size: .; CDR3 protein: SAGQGGNEQF
V gene: TRBV2; D gene: TRBD2; J gene: TRBJ2-1; clone size: .; CDR3 protein: ASRTNMGLAQRNEQF
V gene: TRBV7-2; D gene: .; J gene: TRBJ2-7; clone size: .; CDR3 protein: ASRRGGAGDEQY
V gene: TRBV20-1; D gene: .; J gene: TRBJ2-7; clone size: many; CDR3 protein: SARDLNSGPYEQY
V gene: TRBV4-1; D gene: .; J gene: TRBJ1-1; clone size: .; CDR3 protein: ASSQGVTLNEAF
V gene: TRBV20-1; D gene: .; J gene: TRBJ2-7; clone size: many; CDR3 protein: SVPGTISYEQY
V gene: TRBV10-3; D gene: TRBD1; J gene: TRBJ1-2; clone size: many; CDR3 protein: AISSGTGGPNYGYT
V gene: TRBV7-6; D gene: TRBD2; J gene: TRBJ2-7; clone size: .; CDR3 protein: ASPTSGGVDEQY
V gene: TRBV19; D gene: .; J gene: TRBJ2-7; clone size: .; CDR3 protein: ASSIIGPVSSYEQY
V gene: TRBV15; D gene: TRBD2; J gene: TRBJ2-3; clone size: .; CDR3 protein: ATSRDRPGAGGFLADTQY
V gene: TRBV12-3/TRBV12-4; D gene: TRBD1; J gene: TRBJ2-5; clone size: many; CDR3 protein: ASSLGDSPQETQY
V gene: TRBV4-1; D gene: .; J gene: TRBJ1-2; clone size: many; CDR3 protein: ASSQTSNYGYT
V gene: TRBV13; D gene: .; J gene: TRBJ2-5; clone size: many; CDR3 protein: ASSLAGRQGETQY
V gene: TRBV7-8; D gene: TRBD1; J gene: TRBJ1-6; clone size: many; CDR3 protein: ASSFKTLGTGGSPLH
V gene: TRBV20-1; D gene: .; J gene: TRBJ1-4; clone size: few; CDR3 protein: SASQGSNEKLF
V gene: TRBV7-2; D gene: TRBD2; J gene: TRBJ2-3; clone size: .; CDR3 protein: ASSLGTSPY
V gene: TRBV14; D gene: .; J gene: TRBJ2-7; clone size: few; CDR3 protein: AGSQDRGKMYEQY
V gene: TRBV25-1; D gene: .; J gene: TRBJ1-5; clone size: many; CDR3 protein: ASSEPGSNQPQH
V gene: TRBV11-2; D gene: .; J gene: TRBJ2-7; clone size: .; CDR3 protein: ASSSQAIEQY
V gene: TRBV15; D gene: .; J gene: TRBJ1-2; clone size: many; CDR3 protein: ATRQDYGYT
V gene: TRBV5-1; D gene: TRBD1; J gene: TRBJ1-1; clone size: .; CDR3 protein: ASSPGPGGDTEAF
V gene: TRBV29-1; D gene: .; J gene: TRBJ1-1; clone size: few; CDR3 protein: SVGNLGTEAF
V gene: TRBV15; D gene: TRBD1; J gene: TRBJ2-2; clone size: many; CDR3 protein: ATSRDRVPGTGPNTGELF
V gene: TRBV3-1; D gene: TRBD1; J gene: TRBJ1-1; clone size: many; CDR3 protein: ASSHGTGDTEAF
V gene: TRBV20-1; D gene: TRBD1; J gene: TRBJ1-2; clone size: many; CDR3 protein: SVQGARGYT
V gene: TRBV24-1; D gene: TRBD1; J gene: TRBJ2-5; clone size: few; CDR3 protein: ATGGQNSDWETQY
V gene: TRBV7-9; D gene: .; J gene: TRBJ2-1; clone size: .; CDR3 protein: ASRAGGSSYNEQF
V gene: TRBV10-3; D gene: TRBD1; J gene: TRBJ1-1; clone size: .; CDR3 protein: AIGTVILNTEAF
V gene: TRBV24-1; D gene: TRBD1; J gene: TRBJ2-5; clone size: .; CDR3 protein: ATSRTGETQY
V gene: TRBV29-1; D gene: .; J gene: TRBJ2-7; clone size: many; CDR3 protein: SVGDATYEQY
V gene: TRBV6-4; D gene: TRBD1; J gene: TRBJ1-2; clone size: once; CDR3 protein: ASSDRVGKGAVYGYT
V gene: TRBV15; D gene: TRBD1; J gene: TRBJ1-1; clone size: many; CDR3 protein: ATSRDRQGADTEAF
V gene: TRBV20-1; D gene: .; J gene: TRBJ2-7; clone size: many; CDR3 protein: SALRWADTYEQY
V gene: TRBV7-8; D gene: TRBD2; J gene: TRBJ2-7; clone size: many; CDR3 protein: ASSLAQVAGGIRDYEQY
V gene: TRBV11-2; D gene: .; J gene: TRBJ2-5; clone size: many; CDR3 protein: ASSFQEAQY
V gene: TRBV7-9; D gene: TRBD1; J gene: TRBJ1-1; clone size: few; CDR3 protein: ASSEQGPTEAF
V gene: TRBV9; D gene: .; J gene: TRBJ2-5; clone size: .; CDR3 protein: ASGPRISGSGETQY
V gene: TRBV12-3/TRBV12-4; D gene: .; J gene: TRBJ1-4; clone size: many; CDR3 protein: ASTSGGEKLF
V gene: TRBV9; D gene: .; J gene: TRBJ1-3; clone size: .; CDR3 protein: ASSVARQMNTIY
V gene: TRBV6-6; D gene: TRBD1; J gene: TRBJ1-6; clone size: many; CDR3 protein: ASSYGIGQGGGSPLH
V gene: TRBV29-1; D gene: .; J gene: TRBJ2-7; clone size: few; CDR3 protein: SVESPSSSYEQY
V gene: TRBV7-9; D gene: .; J gene: TRBJ1-6; clone size: many; CDR3 protein: ASSLEYSPLH
V gene: TRBV7-2; D gene: .; J gene: TRBJ1-1; clone size: many; CDR3 protein: ASSLAAAVYEAF
V gene: TRBV11-1; D gene: .; J gene: TRBJ2-7; clone size: many; CDR3 protein: ASSLSSSVDEQY
V gene: TRBV15; D gene: .; J gene: TRBJ2-7; clone size: once; CDR3 protein: ATSRWETDTGEQY
V gene: TRBV5-5; D gene: .; J gene: TRBJ1-2; clone size: many; CDR3 protein: ASSQTENYGYT
V gene: TRBV24-1; D gene: .; J gene: TRBJ2-1; clone size: .; CDR3 protein: ATSDLTGQDEQF
V gene: TRBV5-6; D gene: .; J gene: TRBJ2-2; clone size: many; CDR3 protein: ASADWGGELF
V gene: TRBV20-1; D gene: TRBD1; J gene: .; clone size: .; CDR3 protein: SASQGAVYNEQF
V gene: TRBV15; D gene: TRBD1; J gene: TRBJ1-6; clone size: many; CDR3 protein: ATSGYDRVGSPLH